The 29 T cell receptor beta chains below come from one sample, sequenced in a study of cytomegalovirus exposure and HLA in healthy donors. The primer mix had 60 Vbeta and 13 Jbeta primers. Profiling relied on immunoSEQ multiplex PCR, and the TCRdb table lists in-frame clones only, not all of them. The sample yields fewer than 95,000 clones, 76% seen once. Sequencing used PBMCs. Receptors originate from a man between 40 and 49 years old in good health and CMV-seronegative.

The genes are TRBV2 and TRBJ2-1; 12 bases map to TRBD1. The CDR3 consists of 15 residues. Trimming took 6 bases from V and 4 from J; bases not matched to a gene: 4. Germline CDR1 SNHLY, CDR2 FYNNEI. In DNA, the CDR3 is TGTGCCAGCAGGACGGGACAGGGGGCATACAATGAGCAGTTCTTC. It is translated as CASRTGQGAYNEQFF.

The chain recombines TRBV6-1 with TRBJ1-1; TRBD1 matches 10 bases. From germline, CDR1 is MNHNS and CDR2 SASEGT. V shed 6 bases and J 4 bases; nucleotides not matched to a gene: 5. This CDR3 has 14 amino acids. The CDR3 region is CASSTGQGVTEAFF. The DNA of the CDR3 is TGTGCCAGCAGCACCGGACAGGGGGTCACTGAAGCTTTCTTT.

In the case of this clone: Mismatch with germline at one junction end may stem from a read error. The CDR3 nucleotides read TGTGCCAGCAGCCCTGGCTCGGCGGGGGGAGTAGAGAGCCAGTACTTC. Encoded protein: CASSPGSAGGVESQYF. The gene calls are TRBV11-2 and TRBJ2-5; 8 bases align to TRBD2. Germline assignment: CDR1 SGHAT and CDR2 FQNNGV. The CDR3 length is 16 residues.

This clone was seen more than once but under ten times. This sequence joins TRBV6-5 and TRBJ1-2; 7 bases agree with TRBD1. J was trimmed by 8 bases and V by 4 bases; bases with no gene match: 10. The CDR3 consists of 14 residues. CDR1 and CDR2 (germline): MNHEY, SVGAGI. CDR3 region: CASSFTEGAKGYTF. DNA of the CDR3: TGTGCCAGCAGTTTCACTGAGGGGGCTAAAGGCTACACCTTC.

J is TRBJ2-3 and V is TRBV6-4; 10 bases line up with TRBD2. Germline-derived CDR1 and CDR2 are MRHNA and SNTAGT. Trimming removed 3 bases from V and 4 bases from J; junction bases left unmatched: 4. The CDR3 is made up of 15 amino acids. As DNA, the CDR3 is TGTGCCAGCAGTGAAAAAGCGGGGGGGCCAGATACGCAGTATTTT. Protein: CASSEKAGGPDTQYF.

This chain joins TRBV18 and TRBJ1-2, with unresolved D. Germline CDR1 KGHSH, CDR2 LQKENI. This CDR3 has 14 amino acids. V lost 3 bases to trimming and J lost 1 base, with 9 bases between them. This chain's CDR3 is CASSPLNYNYGYTF. CDR3 coding DNA: TGTGCCAGCTCACCCCTAAACTATAACTATGGCTACACCTTC. Filled out from reference TRBV18 and TRBJ1-2, the complete variable domain reads NAGVMQNPRHLVRRRGQEARLRCSPMKGHSHVYWYRQLPEEGLKFMVYLQKENIIDESGMPKERFSAEFPKEGPSILRIQQVVRGDSAAYFCASSPLNYNYGYTFGSGTRLTVV.

The V and J genes are TRBV7-9 and TRBJ1-1; 9 bases map to TRBD1. CDR3 size: 15 residues. The V segment lost 4 bases and the J segment 4 bases; nucleotides outside the gene matches: 7. Germline values: CDR1 SEHNR, CDR2 FQNEAQ (reference sequence). The CDR3 DNA reads TGTGCCAGCAGCTCCCCCCGACAGGGGGGCACTGAAGCTTTCTTT. Translated: CASSSPRQGGTEAFF.

The chain links TRBV21-1 to TRBJ2-7; the DNA was not used to check the table's D call, TRBD2. TRBV21-1 is labeled a pseudogene. This CDR3 region has 16 residues. As DNA, the CDR3 is TGTGCCAGCAGCAACCGAGTCCACCGTTTGACCTACGAGCAGTACTTC. This translates into CASSNRVHRLTYEQYF.

The chain uses TRBV19 and TRBJ2-1; 12 bases are shared with TRBD1. The germline gives CDR1 LNHDA, CDR2 SQIVND (reference sequence). J lost 0 bases, V lost 6 bases, and 15 bases had no gene match. The CDR3 is made up of 20 amino acids. CDR3 residues: CASRSGTGGSSGSSYNEQFF. CDR3 DNA sequence: TGTGCCAGTAGATCCGGGACAGGGGGCTCTAGCGGGAGCTCCTACAATGAGCAGTTCTTC. Together with reference TRBV19 and TRBJ2-1, the CDR3 gives the full variable domain: DGGITQSPKYLFRKEGQNVTLSCEQNLNHDAMYWYRQDPGQGLRLIYYSQIVNDFQKGDIAEGYSVSREKKESFPLTVTSAQKNPTAFYLCASRSGTGGSSGSSYNEQFFGPGTRLTVL.

The V call is TRBV4-3, the J call TRBJ1-6; D is ambiguous. V was trimmed by 0 bases and J by 9 bases, leaving 15 bases between them. CDR1 and CDR2 (germline): LGHNA, YSLEER. The CDR3 totals 16 residues. Written as DNA, the CDR3 is TGCGCCAGCAGCCAAGATACGGCGCCGGGTGGTTCACCCCTCCACTTT. It yields the protein CASSQDTAPGGSPLHF.

The chain recombines TRBV18 with TRBJ1-4; D call uncertain. The CDR3 spans 14 residues. V was trimmed by 0 bases and J by 8 bases, leaving 10 bases between them. Per germline, CDR1 KGHSH and CDR2 LQKENI. The CDR3 sequence is CASSPPGGAEKLFF. The CDR3 DNA follows: TGTGCCAGCTCACCACCGGGAGGAGCCGAAAAACTGTTTTTT.

The chain couples TRBV7-8 to TRBJ2-5; a weak D match, TRBD2 (6 bases). Trimming removed 0 bases at V and 4 bases at J, with 15 bases between. The CDR3 is 16 amino acids. Germline CDR1 reads SGHVS; CDR2 reads FQNEAQ. The CDR3 DNA sequence: TGTGCCAGCAGCTTAGCGAGACTCCCGCGGGGAGAGACCCAGTACTTC. It specifies CASSLARLPRGETQYF.

V and J are TRBV19 and TRBJ2-5; TRBD2 matches 8 bases. CDR1 is LNHDA, CDR2 SQIVND, per germline (reference sequence). This CDR3 is 17 amino acids long. The V segment lost 3 bases and the J segment 4 bases; nucleotides outside the gene matches: 13. CDR3 sequence reads: CASSMRGVPRLTETQYF. CDR3 in DNA: TGTGCCAGTAGTATGCGGGGGGTCCCCAGGTTAACAGAGACCCAGTACTTC.

The V and J genes are TRBV5-1 and TRBJ1-1; 9 nucleotides agree with TRBD1. With 4 bases clipped from V and 3 bases from J, the junction kept 4 bases outside the gene matches. CDR1 SGHRS and CDR2 YFSETQ come from the germline V gene. The CDR3 has 14 amino acids. The CDR3 DNA sequence: TGCGCCAGCAGCACCCGGACAGGGGACACTGAAGCTTTCTTT. It translates to CASSTRTGDTEAFF.

The rearrangement links TRBV30 to TRBJ1-2; the match to TRBD1 covers 10 bases. Trimming cost V 2 bases and J 7 bases; bases outside gene matches: 7. The CDR3 extends over 14 amino acids. Germline loops: CDR1 GTSNPN, CDR2 SVGIG (reference sequence). DNA of the CDR3: TGTGCCTGGAGTTATCGGGACAGGGGATTTGGCTACACCTTC. Translating it yields CAWSYRDRGFGYTF.

The chain uses TRBV4-3 and TRBJ2-1, with TRBD1 matching over 10 bases. Germline V gene lookup returns CDR1 LGHNA and CDR2 YSLEER. The trim removed 4 bases at V and 9 bases at J, leaving 9 bases unmatched. CDR3 length equals 15 residues. CDR3 in DNA: TGCGCCAGCAGCCGCCGGGACAGGGGTTTGGGTGAGCAGTTCTTC. As protein: CASSRRDRGLGEQFF.

In the case of this clone: Relative to the germline gene, one junction end is altered; a read error may explain this. The rearrangement joins TRBV2 to TRBJ2-7, with unresolved D. CDR1 is SNHLY and CDR2 is FYNNEI in the germline V gene. There are 14 residues in the CDR3. DNA of the CDR3: TGTGCCAGCAGTGAAGAGTTACAGACCTACGTGCAGTACTTC. Encoded protein: CASSEELQTYVQYF. The full variable domain, in which reference TRBV2 and TRBJ2-7 provide the parts outside the CDR3, is EPEVTQTPSHQVTQMGQEVILRCVPISNHLYFYWYRQILGQKVEFLVSFYNNEISEKSEIFDDQFSVERPDGSNFTLKIRSTKLEDSAMYFCASSEELQTYVQYFGPGTRLTVT.

This chain links TRBV19 with TRBJ2-7, with D tentatively TRBD1 (5 bases). The CDR3 loop spans 13 amino acids. Per germline, CDR1 LNHDA and CDR2 SQIVND (reference sequence). Trimming took 6 bases from V and 3 from J, leaving 12 bases between them. The CDR3 bases are TGTGCCAGTAGCTACAGGTACGACTACGAGCAGTACTTC. It yields the protein CASSYRYDYEQYF.

This chain joins TRBV4-3 and TRBJ1-2; D possibly corresponds to TRBD1 (6 bases). This CDR3 has 18 amino acids. Germline values: CDR1 LGHNA, CDR2 YSLEER. V lost 1 base and J lost 4, with 22 bases in between. The CDR3: CASSQGSGTINPGYGYTF. The CDR3 DNA reads TGCGCCAGCAGCCAAGGTTCCGGGACAATCAACCCGGGCTATGGCTACACCTTC.

This sequence joins TRBV5-6 and TRBJ1-4; D unresolved. The CDR3 length is 16 residues. Trimming removed 0 bases at V and 7 bases at J, with 16 bases between. CDR1 and CDR2 (germline): SGHDT, YYEEEE. The CDR3 spells CASSLGVGVRSEKLFF. CDR3 bases: TGTGCCAGCAGCTTGGGGGTTGGAGTCCGGAGTGAAAAACTGTTTTTT.

This chain connects TRBV7-8 to TRBJ1-2, with 7 bases aligning to TRBD1. The CDR3 runs to 13 residues. The V segment lost 8 bases and the J segment 3 bases; nucleotides outside the gene matches: 6. Germline assignment: CDR1 SGHVS and CDR2 FQNEAQ. DNA for the CDR3: TGTGCCAGCGGCACAGGGGTTGACTATGGCTACACCTTC. Translating it yields CASGTGVDYGYTF.

There are a few counts of this clone. The V and J genes are TRBV6-4 and TRBJ2-2; D possibly corresponds to TRBD1 (6 bases). This CDR3 region has 15 residues. V dropped 6 bases and J dropped 3 bases, with 14 bases sitting between them. The germline V gene has CDR1 MRHNA and CDR2 SNTAGT. CDR3 region: CASSTGTTDTGELFF. The CDR3 coding sequence is TGTGCCAGCAGCACAGGGACGACGGACACCGGGGAGCTGTTTTTT.

The rearrangement uses TRBV5-1 and TRBJ2-3; TRBD2 matches at 9 bases. V gave up 0 bases and J gave up 14 bases; unmatched junction bases: 7. Germline V CDR1 and CDR2: SGHRS, YFSETQ. CDR3 length equals 13 residues. CDR3 protein: CASSLGASGVWYF. DNA of the CDR3: TGCGCCAGCAGCTTGGGCGCTAGCGGGGTTTGGTATTTT.

This clone has only a few counts. The chain combines TRBV12-5 with TRBJ2-1, with 11 bases matching TRBD2. J gave up 2 bases and V 6 bases, and 18 bases lay outside the gene matches. The CDR3 sequence is 20 residues long. Per the germline V gene, CDR1 is LGHNT and CDR2 is FRNRAP. CDR3 sequence reads: CASGPGSSGGAGGTYNEQFF. Here the CDR3 DNA reads TGTGCTAGTGGGCCGGGAAGTAGCGGGGGGGCGGGGGGTACCTACAATGAGCAGTTCTTC.

V usage is TRBV29-1 and J usage is TRBJ1-4; no clear D. The CDR3 is 14 amino acids. Germline V gene lookup returns CDR1 SQVTM and CDR2 ANQGSEA. V dropped 0 bases and J dropped 7 bases, with 12 bases sitting between them. CDR3 residues: CSVEDPGVIEKLFF. DNA of the CDR3: TGCAGCGTTGAAGATCCAGGCGTAATTGAAAAACTGTTTTTT.

The rearrangement joins TRBV7-9 to TRBJ1-2, with 7 bases lining up with TRBD1. The CDR3 loop spans 18 amino acids. Germline-derived CDR1 and CDR2 are SEHNR and FQNEAQ (reference sequence). Unmatched junction bases numbered 19, after V lost 3 bases and J lost 6 bases. The CDR3 here is CASSFSRKTGQELNGYTF. In DNA form, the CDR3 reads TGTGCCAGCAGCTTTAGCCGGAAGACAGGGCAAGAGTTGAATGGCTACACCTTC.

The V call is TRBV11-3, the J call TRBJ1-1; a possible D gene is TRBD1 (6 bases). V was cut by 0 bases and J by 4 bases, with 12 bases left in between. Germline loops: CDR1 SGHNT, CDR2 YENEEA. The CDR3 is made up of 15 amino acids. The CDR3 is CASSLDGVGGTEAFF. The DNA of the CDR3 is TGTGCCAGCAGCTTAGATGGGGTAGGGGGCACTGAAGCTTTCTTT.

This clone is classed as medium-sized. The chain links TRBV28 to TRBJ2-2; 8 bases are a match to TRBD1. Germline V gene lookup returns CDR1 MDHEN and CDR2 SYDVKM. Germline trimming cut 3 bases from V and 3 bases from J; bases unmatched to any gene: 3. The CDR3 extends over 15 amino acids. CDR3 loop: CASSFGQGHTGELFF. For the CDR3, the DNA is TGTGCCAGCAGTTTCGGACAGGGACACACCGGGGAGCTGTTTTTT.

The genes are TRBV9 and TRBJ2-5; 8 positions agree with TRBD2. The V and J ends lost 0 bases and 7 bases, in that order; junction bases with no gene match: 8. Per germline, CDR1 SGDLS and CDR2 YYNGEE. CDR3 length: 15 amino acids. The CDR3, as DNA: TGTGCCAGCAGCGTAGCCGATAGCGGGGTTGGGACCCAGTACTTC. This translates into CASSVADSGVGTQYF.